The sequence of this T cell receptor (beta chain) was determined in a study of T-cell memory formation after mild COVID-19. cDNA libraries for TCR alpha and TCR beta, carrying sample barcodes and UMIs, came from 5'RACE with constant-segment primers. TCRdb reprocessed the 5' RACE reads with MiXCR, giving one entry per CDR3 protein. The data show about 560,000 distinct CDR3 sequences, about a fifth seen once. This clonotype was detected ten times or more. Its target is not known. The V end was cut by 0 bases, the J end by 0 bases, with 12 bases between. This CDR3 is built from 17 residues. Germline lookup yields CDR1 SGHVS and CDR2 FQNEAQ. Whole-study findings and limits: Pre-infection memory showed some responding clones, and this suggested that cross-reactive memory joined. CD4+ contracting clones lay mainly in CM and EM, CD8+ ones in EMRA. Day 15 to 85 contracting clones showed balanced CD4/CD8; later expanders leaned CD4+.

Sequenced material: PBMCs or a T cell subset sorted from them (not recorded which). The chain combines TRBV7-8 with TRBJ2-1; perhaps TRBD2 as D (7 bases). The TCR comes from an adult woman who had mild COVID-19 (a few samples of this study predate the infection). Cell type and time point are not known. DNA of the CDR3: TGTGCCAGCAGCTTAGCGGGGGGAGGGGGCTCCTACAATGAGCAGTTCTTC. This sequence encodes CASSLAGGGGSYNEQFF.